This TCR beta chain was recorded in a study of T cell responses to AZD1222 COVID-19 vaccine. At the level of the study: Pooled together were second doses at about 4 or about 12 weeks.

The CDR3 extends over 16 amino acids. CDR1 SGHRS and CDR2 YFSETQ come from the germline V gene. The V gene end was trimmed by 3 bases and the J gene end by 6 bases; junction bases not matched to a gene: 2. Points from the study as a whole: Targets within unmutated variant regions were reportedly found for nearly half of spike-specific TCRs. After two AZD1222 doses, spike-specific TCR breadth and depth rose versus day 0. Among those given AZD1222, only 6 or 7 were seropositive at baseline.

For this clone: Its antigen is still unknown.

Here immunoSEQ multiplex PCR was the method, and the copy in TCRdb shows in-frame clones only, minus some. The sample contains about 100,000 clones, about 87% of which appear only once. The source material was peripheral blood, sampled on day 0 of AZD1222 vaccination. This rearrangement joins TRBV5-1 to TRBJ2-2, with TRBD2 matching over 16 bases. The receptor's source is an adult in good health. This CDR3 is CASSSGTSGRAGELFF. The CDR3 coding sequence is TGCGCCAGCAGCTCCGGGACTAGCGGGAGGGCCGGGGAGCTGTTTTTT.